Listed below are T cell receptor beta chains from one sample, sequenced in a study of siplizumab effects on memory and regulatory T cells. TCRdb's table, derived via immunoSEQ multiplex PCR, lists solely in-frame clones and lacks some. Found here are about 82,000 clones, 87% of them singletons; the top ten hold approximately 1.5%. The sample consisted of Tregs sorted from blood. The receptors originated from a human donor in good health. Both conserved end residues are part of each CDR3. D genes are given only for firm matches. Clone sizes are given selectively: once, few, many, or a class where the clone is expanded.

D: -
V: TRBV19
size: -
J: TRBJ2-1
CDR3: CASSIPAPSSYNEQFF
DNA: TGTGCCAGTAGTATACCTGCGCCGAGCTCCTACAATGAGCAGTTCTTC

D: -
V: TRBV5-6
size: -
J: TRBJ2-1
CDR3: CASRRRGGSNEQFF
DNA: TGTGCCAGCAGGCGCAGGGGGGGGTCCAATGAGCAGTTCTTC

D: TRBD1
V: TRBV30
size: -
J: TRBJ2-5
CDR3: CAWSVDTGGETQYF
DNA: TGTGCCTGGAGCGTTGATACAGGGGGCGAGACCCAGTACTTC

D: -
V: TRBV7-2
size: -
J: TRBJ2-7
CDR3: CASSLIAPYEQYF
DNA: TGTGCCAGCAGCTTGATAGCACCCTACGAGCAGTACTTC

D: -
V: TRBV2
size: once
J: TRBJ1-5
CDR3: CASSDQGKGIQPQHF
DNA: TGTGCCAGCAGTGATCAGGGGAAGGGAATTCAGCCCCAGCATTTT

D: -
V: TRBV5-1
size: -
J: TRBJ2-7
CDR3: CASSHPPTGTLAYEQYF
DNA: TGCGCCAGCAGCCATCCACCTACCGGGACTCTTGCCTACGAGCAGTACTTC

D: -
V: TRBV5-6
size: -
J: TRBJ2-1
CDR3: CASSLGPRSNEQFF
DNA: TGTGCCAGCAGCTTAGGCCCGAGATCCAATGAGCAGTTCTTC

D: -
V: TRBV2
size: -
J: TRBJ2-2
CDR3: CASREESFDTGELFF
DNA: TGTGCCAGCAGGGAGGAATCTTTCGACACCGGGGAGCTGTTTTTT

D: -
V: TRBV11-1
size: -
J: TRBJ2-1
CDR3: CASSLQGLDHLSEQFF
DNA: TGTGCCAGCAGCTTACAGGGTCTTGACCACCTCAGTGAGCAGTTCTTC

D: TRBD2
V: TRBV5-6
size: many
J: TRBJ2-1
CDR3: CASSSFRGGAPDEQFF
DNA: TGTGCCAGCAGCTCCTTTCGCGGGGGGGCCCCCGATGAGCAGTTCTTC

D: TRBD1
V: TRBV5-6
size: medium-sized
J: TRBJ1-4
CDR3: CASSFGTGNEKLFF
DNA: TGTGCCAGCAGCTTTGGGACAGGAAATGAAAAACTGTTTTTT

D: -
V: TRBV6-6
size: -
J: TRBJ1-1
CDR3: CASRKAQDLTEAFF
DNA: TGTGCCAGCAGAAAGGCACAGGATCTCACTGAAGCTTTCTTT

D: TRBD1
V: TRBV7-2
size: -
J: TRBJ2-7
CDR3: CASSPMTGHRGEQYF
DNA: TGTGCCAGCAGCCCAATGACAGGGCATAGGGGCGAGCAGTACTTC

D: -
V: TRBV6-1
size: -
J: TRBJ2-3
CDR3: CASSEALRTQYF
DNA: TGTGCCAGCAGTGAAGCGCTGCGTACGCAGTATTTT

D: TRBD2
V: TRBV6-5
size: -
J: TRBJ2-7
CDR3: CASSYRGGPDEQYF
DNA: TGTGCCAGCAGTTACCGGGGGGGCCCCGACGAGCAGTACTTC

D: -
V: TRBV19
size: -
J: TRBJ1-4
CDR3: CASSTGQSWGNEKLFF
DNA: TGTGCCAGTAGTACCGGACAGTCATGGGGTAATGAAAAACTGTTTTTT

D: TRBD2
V: TRBV7-8
size: -
J: TRBJ2-1
CDR3: CASSYPKAGGTSYNEQFF
DNA: TGTGCCAGCAGCTACCCGAAGGCCGGGGGGACCTCCTACAATGAGCAGTTCTTC

D: TRBD2
V: TRBV11-2
size: -
J: TRBJ2-5
CDR3: CASSNSLAGGVETQYF
DNA: TGTGCCAGCAGCAACTCCCTTGCGGGGGGCGTGGAGACCCAGTACTTC

D: -
V: TRBV5-3
size: -
J: TRBJ1-2
CDR3: CARSGDSGYTF
DNA: TGTGCCAGAAGCGGGGACTCTGGCTACACCTTC

D: -
V: TRBV7-6
size: once
J: TRBJ2-5
CDR3: CASSDPGQETQYF
DNA: TGTGCCAGCAGCGACCCAGGTCAAGAGACCCAGTACTTC

D: TRBD1
V: TRBV28
size: -
J: TRBJ1-5
CDR3: CASRPGQGSNQPQHF
DNA: TGTGCCAGCAGACCCGGACAGGGAAGCAATCAGCCCCAGCATTTT

D: -
V: TRBV2
size: once
J: TRBJ1-2
CDR3: CASSEGGRNYGYTF
DNA: TGTGCCAGCAGTGAAGGGGGGCGCAACTATGGCTACACCTTC

D: -
V: TRBV15
size: -
J: TRBJ1-6
CDR3: CATSRAGAPGYGSPLHF
DNA: TGTGCCACCAGCAGAGCGGGGGCGCCAGGTTATGGGTCACCCCTCCACTTT

D: -
V: TRBV15
size: -
J: TRBJ2-6
CDR3: CATSREAGANVLTF
DNA: TGTGCCACCAGCAGAGAAGCTGGGGCCAACGTCCTGACTTTC

D: -
V: TRBV18
size: -
J: TRBJ2-2
CDR3: CASSPPRGGLNTGELFF
DNA: TGTGCCAGCTCACCACCCCGTGGCGGACTGAACACCGGGGAGCTGTTTTTT

D: TRBD2
V: TRBV18
size: -
J: TRBJ2-5
CDR3: CASSPQGGMSETQYF
DNA: TGTGCCAGCTCACCACAGGGAGGGATGAGTGAGACCCAGTACTTC

D: TRBD2
V: TRBV19
size: -
J: TRBJ2-2
CDR3: CARRPGGEAGELFF
DNA: TGTGCCCGTAGGCCGGGGGGGGAGGCCGGGGAGCTGTTTTTT

D: -
V: TRBV5-6
size: -
J: TRBJ1-1
CDR3: CASSFLVREGMNTEAFF
DNA: TGTGCCAGCAGCTTTTTAGTGAGGGAGGGGATGAACACTGAAGCTTTCTTT

D: TRBD2
V: TRBV6-1
size: -
J: TRBJ2-3
CDR3: CASRIGTSADTQYF
DNA: TGTGCCAGCAGGATAGGGACTAGTGCAGATACGCAGTATTTT

D: -
V: TRBV29-1
size: few
J: TRBJ2-1
CDR3: CSVSSGLVGNEQFF
DNA: TGCAGCGTAAGTTCGGGACTTGTAGGCAATGAGCAGTTCTTC

D: -
V: TRBV7-9
size: -
J: TRBJ2-1
CDR3: CASSLRGFDEQFF
DNA: TGTGCCAGCAGCTTACGAGGGTTTGATGAGCAGTTCTTC